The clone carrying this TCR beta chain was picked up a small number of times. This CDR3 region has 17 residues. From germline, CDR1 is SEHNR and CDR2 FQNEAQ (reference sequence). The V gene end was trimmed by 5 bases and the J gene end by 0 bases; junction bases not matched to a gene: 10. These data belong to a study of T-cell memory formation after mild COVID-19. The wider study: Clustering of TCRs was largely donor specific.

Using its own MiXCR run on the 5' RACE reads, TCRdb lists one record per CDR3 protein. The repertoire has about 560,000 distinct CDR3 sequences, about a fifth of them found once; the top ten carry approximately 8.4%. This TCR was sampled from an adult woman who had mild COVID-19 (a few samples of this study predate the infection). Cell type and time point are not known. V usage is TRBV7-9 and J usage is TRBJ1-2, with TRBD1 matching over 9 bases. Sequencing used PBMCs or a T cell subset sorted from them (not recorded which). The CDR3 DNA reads TGTGCCAGCAGCCCGCGGGGAAGGGACAGGGCTAACTATGGCTACACCTTC. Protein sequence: CASSPRGRDRANYGYTF.